These 14 T cell receptor beta chains share one sample of origin, sequenced in a study of blood T cell repertoires in COVID-19. Generated by immunoSEQ multiplex PCR, the TCRdb table keeps only in-frame clones and is missing some. The sample lists some 250,000 clones; 65% to 90% were seen once. Sequencing used peripheral blood. The receptors shown here come from a man younger than 40 with active or convalescent COVID-19.

The chain joins TRBV7-8 to TRBJ2-7; 7 nucleotides agree with TRBD2. The germline gives CDR1 SGHVS, CDR2 FQNEAQ. The CDR3 has 17 residues. Unmatched junction bases numbered 14, after V lost 4 bases and J lost 2 bases. CDR3 in amino acids: CASSSTSPTSPAYEQYF. DNA of the CDR3: TGTGCCAGCAGCTCAACCAGCCCGACTAGCCCAGCCTACGAGCAGTACTTC.

The gene calls are TRBV2 and TRBJ1-1; D is unresolved. The germline CDR1 and CDR2 sequences are SNHLY and FYNNEI. Trimming removed 5 bases at V and 1 base at J, with 14 bases between. The CDR3 extends over 15 amino acids. This CDR3 is CASSPLNLQNTEAFF. CDR3 sequence (DNA): TGTGCCAGCAGTCCACTCAATCTCCAGAACACTGAAGCTTTCTTT.

The genes are TRBV20-1 and TRBJ1-1, with D hard to call. The length of the CDR3 is 10 residues. Germline lookup yields CDR1 DFQATT and CDR2 SNEGSKA (reference sequence). Trimming cost V 5 bases and J 7 bases, with 8 bases left between them. CDR3 protein: CSAALIEAFF. The CDR3 nucleotides are TGCAGTGCTGCACTTATTGAAGCTTTCTTT.

J is TRBJ1-2 and V is TRBV9, with 8 positions matching TRBD1. Germline V gives CDR1 SGDLS, CDR2 YYNGEE. The CDR3 runs to 16 residues. With 0 bases clipped from V and 2 bases from J, the junction kept 6 bases outside the gene matches. CDR3 nucleotides: TGTGCCAGCAGCGTAGGGTCGGACAGGGTGAACTATGGCTACACCTTC. It yields the protein CASSVGSDRVNYGYTF.

The gene calls are TRBV10-1 and TRBJ2-5; a possible D gene is TRBD2 (5 bases). The germline V and J ends were trimmed by 5 bases and 1 base, with 8 bases remaining between them. Germline-derived CDR1 and CDR2 are WNHNN and SYGVQD (reference sequence). The CDR3 spans 13 residues. As DNA, the CDR3 is TGCGCCAGCAGTTACGGGGTCCAAGAGACCCAGTACTTC. Its translation is CASSYGVQETQYF.

V usage is TRBV24-1 and J usage is TRBJ2-5, with 8 nucleotides matching TRBD2. This CDR3 contains 14 residues. The germline gives CDR1 KGHDR, CDR2 SFDVKD. The junction had 6 bases not matched to a gene; V was cut back by 5 bases and J by 5 bases. The CDR3 coding sequence is TGTGCCACCAGTGCGGGGGGGCCGAATGAGACCCAGTACTTC. Encoded protein: CATSAGGPNETQYF.

This sequence joins TRBV13 and TRBJ1-6; no clear D gene. This CDR3 contains 18 residues. V was cut by 1 base and J by 0 bases, with 13 bases left in between. The V gene's germline CDR1 is PRHDT and CDR2 FYEKMQ (reference sequence). CDR3 sequence: CASSLAGRLSSYNSPLHF. Written as DNA, the CDR3 is TGTGCCAGCAGCTTAGCCGGCAGGCTAAGCTCCTATAATTCACCCCTCCACTTT.

The V gene is TRBV4-1, the J gene TRBJ1-2; no clear D gene. The length of the CDR3 is 17 residues. Germline CDR1 reads MGHRA; CDR2 reads YSYEKL. V lost 0 bases and J 8 bases, leaving 22 bases between the germline ends. CDR3 loop: CASSQDRASSVQRGYTF. The CDR3 DNA follows: TGCGCCAGCAGCCAAGATCGGGCCTCTTCGGTGCAGCGGGGCTACACCTTC.

The CDR3 DNA reads TGTGCCAGCAGACGGGGGGGCAGGTCAGATACGCAGTATTTT. The encoded protein is CASRRGGRSDTQYF. V gene TRBV6-5 combines with J gene TRBJ2-3; 8 bases are a match to TRBD2. CDR3 size: 14 residues. V lost 6 bases, J lost 4 bases, and 6 bases stayed unmatched. Germline CDR1 and CDR2: MNHEY and SVGAGI.

This chain links TRBV27 with TRBJ2-7, with 8 bases fitting TRBD1. CDR3 length equals 15 residues. V gave up 6 bases and J gave up 6 bases; unmatched junction bases: 13. CDR1 and CDR2 (germline): MNHEY, SMNVEV (reference sequence). In nucleotides, the CDR3 is TGTGCCAGCAGACATAGCCACGAAACAGGGGGCGAGCAGTACTTC. Translated, it gives CASRHSHETGGEQYF.

The chain is built from TRBV7-9 and TRBJ1-1; D gene unclear. Germline V gene sequence: CDR1 SEHNR, CDR2 FQNEAQ (reference sequence). Trimming cost V 5 bases and J 4 bases, with 20 bases left between them. The CDR3 spans 16 residues. The CDR3 is CASSPSIFGSVTEAFF. The CDR3 DNA reads TGTGCCAGCAGCCCCTCGATATTCGGGTCGGTCACTGAAGCTTTCTTT.

This chain connects TRBV29-1 to TRBJ1-1; the D gene is possibly TRBD1 (5 bases). V was trimmed by 3 bases and J by 5 bases, leaving 13 bases between them. The CDR3 length is 13 residues. The germline V gene encodes CDR1 SQVTM and CDR2 ANQGSEA. CDR3 DNA sequence: TGCAGCGTTGACTGGCAGGGTACTACTGAAGCTTTCTTT. This encodes CSVDWQGTTEAFF.

The chain uses TRBV5-6 and TRBJ1-1; tentatively, D is TRBD1 (5 bases). Germline loops: CDR1 SGHDT, CDR2 YYEEEE. CDR3 size: 14 residues. V shed 2 bases and J shed 7 bases, with 15 bases lying between them. The CDR3 region is CASSLGAGRDEAFF. DNA of the CDR3: TGTGCCAGCAGCTTAGGGGCAGGGAGGGATGAAGCTTTCTTT.

The chain is built from TRBV18 and TRBJ1-4; 9 bases match TRBD1. Germline V gene sequence: CDR1 KGHSH, CDR2 LQKENI. V lost 6 bases and J lost 8; bases outside the gene matches: 13. The CDR3 sequence is 16 residues long. DNA of the CDR3: TGTGCCAGCTCGCACGGTTCGGGACAGGGCAGCGAAAAACTGTTTTTT. This translates into CASSHGSGQGSEKLFF. Using reference TRBV18 and TRBJ1-4 for the parts outside the CDR3, the full variable domain is NAGVMQNPRHLVRRRGQEARLRCSPMKGHSHVYWYRQLPEEGLKFMVYLQKENIIDESGMPKERFSAEFPKEGPSILRIQQVVRGDSAAYFCASSHGSGQGSEKLFFGSGTQLSVL.